One TCR beta chain is described in this entry. Source study methods: How many nucleated cells were present was estimated from reference gene primer amplification. Generated by immunoSEQ multiplex PCR, the TCRdb table keeps only in-frame clones and is missing some. That table supplies the V and J calls and clone size; D and trimming were determined from the DNA. The table shows 15,000 to 20,000 clones, with 87% occurring only once. This specimen belongs to a study of blood T cell repertoires in COVID-19. Overall study: Some COVID-19 samples were acute and others convalescent; all came from the United States, Italy and Spain. PBMCs, B-cell-depleted T cells, or T cells provided the cDNA or gDNA that made up the material.

The CDR3 totals 14 residues. Trimming pared 2 bases from V and 3 bases from J, leaving 11 bases between. The germline V gene encodes CDR1 MNHEY and CDR2 SVGEGT. V usage is TRBV6-2 or TRBV6-3 and J usage is TRBJ2-7; a weak D match, TRBD2 (6 bases). Source material: peripheral blood. This clonotype was sampled from a human donor in a cohort sampled during active COVID-19. The CDR3 DNA follows: TGTGCCAGCAGTTACCCGGGGACTTACTACGAGCAGTACTTC. Protein: CASSYPGTYYEQYF.